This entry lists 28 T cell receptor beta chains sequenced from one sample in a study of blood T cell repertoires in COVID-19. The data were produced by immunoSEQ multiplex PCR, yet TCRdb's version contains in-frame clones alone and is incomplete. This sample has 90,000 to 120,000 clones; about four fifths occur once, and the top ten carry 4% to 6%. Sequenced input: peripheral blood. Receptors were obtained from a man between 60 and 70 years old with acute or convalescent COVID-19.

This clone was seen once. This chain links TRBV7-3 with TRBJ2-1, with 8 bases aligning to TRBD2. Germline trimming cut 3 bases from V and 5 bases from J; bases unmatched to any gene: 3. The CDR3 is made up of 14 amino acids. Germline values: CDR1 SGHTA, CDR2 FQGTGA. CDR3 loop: CASSFSGAHNEQFF. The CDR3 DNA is TGTGCCAGCAGCTTTAGCGGGGCTCACAATGAGCAGTTCTTC.

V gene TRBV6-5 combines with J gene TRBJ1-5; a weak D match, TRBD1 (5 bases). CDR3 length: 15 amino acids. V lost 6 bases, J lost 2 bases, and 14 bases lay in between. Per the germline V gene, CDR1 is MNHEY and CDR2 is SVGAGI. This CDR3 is CASSRRQGGNQPQHF. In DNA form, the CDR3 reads TGTGCCAGCAGCCGGCGGCAGGGTGGCAATCAGCCCCAGCATTTT.

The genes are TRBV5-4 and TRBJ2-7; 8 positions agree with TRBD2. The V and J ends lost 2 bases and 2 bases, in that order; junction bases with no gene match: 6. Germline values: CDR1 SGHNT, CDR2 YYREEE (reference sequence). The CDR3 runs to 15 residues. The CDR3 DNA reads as TGTGCCAGCAGCTTCGATGGCGGGGGGCCCTACGAGCAGTACTTC. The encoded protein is CASSFDGGGPYEQYF.

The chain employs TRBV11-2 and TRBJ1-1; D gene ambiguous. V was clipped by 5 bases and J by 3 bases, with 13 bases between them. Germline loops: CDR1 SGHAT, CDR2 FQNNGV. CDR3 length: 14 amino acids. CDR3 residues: CASSNSPGYTEAFF. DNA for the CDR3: TGTGCCAGCAGCAACTCCCCAGGTTACACTGAAGCTTTCTTT. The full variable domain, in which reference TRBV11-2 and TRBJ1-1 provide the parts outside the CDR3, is EAGVAQSPRYKIIEKRQSVAFWCNPISGHATLYWYQQILGQGPKLLIQFQNNGVVDDSQLPKDRFSAERLKGVDSTLKIQPAKLEDSAVYLCASSNSPGYTEAFFGQGTRLTVV.

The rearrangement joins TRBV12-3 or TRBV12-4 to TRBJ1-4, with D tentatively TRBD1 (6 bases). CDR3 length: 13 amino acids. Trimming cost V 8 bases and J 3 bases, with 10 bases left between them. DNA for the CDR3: TGTGCCAGCTACAGGGCCTCTAATGAAAAACTGTTTTTT. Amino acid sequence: CASYRASNEKLFF.

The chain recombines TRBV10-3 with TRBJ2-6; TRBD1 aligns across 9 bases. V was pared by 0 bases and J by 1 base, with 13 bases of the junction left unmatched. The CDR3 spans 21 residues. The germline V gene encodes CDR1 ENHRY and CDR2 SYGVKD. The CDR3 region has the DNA TGTGCCATCAGTGAGTCCCTGACTTTGGGACAGGGTGTTTCTGGGGCCAACGTCCTGACTTTC. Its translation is CAISESLTLGQGVSGANVLTF.

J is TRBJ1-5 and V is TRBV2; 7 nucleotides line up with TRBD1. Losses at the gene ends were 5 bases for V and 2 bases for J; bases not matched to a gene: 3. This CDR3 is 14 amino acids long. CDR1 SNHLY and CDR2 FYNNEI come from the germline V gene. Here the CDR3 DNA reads TGTGCCAGCAGTTATGGGACAGGCAATCAGCCCCAGCATTTT. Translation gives CASSYGTGNQPQHF.

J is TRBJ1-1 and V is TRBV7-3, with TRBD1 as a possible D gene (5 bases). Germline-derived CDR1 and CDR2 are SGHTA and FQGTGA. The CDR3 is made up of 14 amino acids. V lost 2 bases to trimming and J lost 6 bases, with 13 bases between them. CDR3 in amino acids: CASSLGWGRSEAFF. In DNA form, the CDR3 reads TGTGCCAGCAGCTTAGGGTGGGGGAGGTCTGAAGCTTTCTTT.

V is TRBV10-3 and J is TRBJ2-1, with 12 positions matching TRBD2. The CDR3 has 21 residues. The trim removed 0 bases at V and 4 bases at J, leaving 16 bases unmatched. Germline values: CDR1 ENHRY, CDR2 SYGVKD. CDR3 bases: TGTGCCATCAGTGAGTCGACAGTGCGGCTAGCGGGAGGGCCTGGATACAATGAGCAGTTCTTC. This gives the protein CAISESTVRLAGGPGYNEQFF.

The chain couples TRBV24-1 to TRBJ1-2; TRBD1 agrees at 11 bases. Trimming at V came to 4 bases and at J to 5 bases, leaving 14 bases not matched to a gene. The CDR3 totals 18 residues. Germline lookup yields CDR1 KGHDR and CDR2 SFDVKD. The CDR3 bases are TGTGCCACCAGTGACACTCCGAGGACAGGGGGCCTTTTTTATGGCTACACCTTC. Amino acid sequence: CATSDTPRTGGLFYGYTF.

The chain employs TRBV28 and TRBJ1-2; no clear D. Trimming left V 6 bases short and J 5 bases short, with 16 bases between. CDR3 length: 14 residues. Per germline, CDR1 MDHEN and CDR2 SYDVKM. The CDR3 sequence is CASSSWGGWYGYTF. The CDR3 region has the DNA TGTGCCAGCAGCTCCTGGGGAGGGTGGTATGGCTACACCTTC.

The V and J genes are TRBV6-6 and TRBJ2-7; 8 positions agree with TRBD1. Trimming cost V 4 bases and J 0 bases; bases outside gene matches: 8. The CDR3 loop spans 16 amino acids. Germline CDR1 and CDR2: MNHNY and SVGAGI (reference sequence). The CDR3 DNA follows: TGTGCCAGCAGTTCCGGACAGGGCAGGGTCTCCTACGAGCAGTACTTC. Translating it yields CASSSGQGRVSYEQYF.

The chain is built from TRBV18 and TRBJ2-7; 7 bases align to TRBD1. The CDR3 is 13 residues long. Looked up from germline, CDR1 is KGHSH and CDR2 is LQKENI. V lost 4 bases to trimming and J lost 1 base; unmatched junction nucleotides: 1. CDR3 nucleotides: TGTGCCAGCTCACTGACAGGGTCCTACGAGCAGTACTTC. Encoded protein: CASSLTGSYEQYF.

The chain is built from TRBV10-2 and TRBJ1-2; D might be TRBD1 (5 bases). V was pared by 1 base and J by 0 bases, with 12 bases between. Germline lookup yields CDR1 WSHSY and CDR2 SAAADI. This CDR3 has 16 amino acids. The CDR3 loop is CASSELGGIANYGYTF. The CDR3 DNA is TGCGCCAGCAGTGAGTTGGGGGGGATTGCTAACTATGGCTACACCTTC.

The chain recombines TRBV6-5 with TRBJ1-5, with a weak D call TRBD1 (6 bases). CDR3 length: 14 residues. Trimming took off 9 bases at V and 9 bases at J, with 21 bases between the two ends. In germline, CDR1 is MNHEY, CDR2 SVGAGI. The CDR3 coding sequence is TGTGCCAGTTCCCTCCTGGGGGCCGGTCGGCCCCAGCATTTT. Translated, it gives CASSLLGAGRPQHF.

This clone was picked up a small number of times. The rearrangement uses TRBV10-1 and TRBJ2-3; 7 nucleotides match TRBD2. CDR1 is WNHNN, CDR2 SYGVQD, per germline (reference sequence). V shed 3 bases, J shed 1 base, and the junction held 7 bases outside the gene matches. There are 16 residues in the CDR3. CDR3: CASSDPAGDGTDTQYF. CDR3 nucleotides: TGCGCCAGCAGTGATCCCGCGGGAGATGGCACAGATACGCAGTATTTT.

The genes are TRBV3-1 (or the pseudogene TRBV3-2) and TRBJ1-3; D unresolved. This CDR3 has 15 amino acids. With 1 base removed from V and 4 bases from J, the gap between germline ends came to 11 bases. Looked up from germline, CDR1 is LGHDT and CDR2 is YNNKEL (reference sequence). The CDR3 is CASSQGSGTGNTIYF. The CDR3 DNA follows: TGTGCCAGCAGCCAAGGCAGTGGTACCGGAAACACCATATATTTT.

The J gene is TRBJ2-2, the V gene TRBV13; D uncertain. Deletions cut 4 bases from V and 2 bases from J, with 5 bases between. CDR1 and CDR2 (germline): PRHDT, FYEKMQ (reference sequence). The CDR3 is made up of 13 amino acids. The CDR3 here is CASSSLNTGELFF. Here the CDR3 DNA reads TGTGCCAGCAGCTCCCTTAACACCGGGGAGCTGTTTTTT.

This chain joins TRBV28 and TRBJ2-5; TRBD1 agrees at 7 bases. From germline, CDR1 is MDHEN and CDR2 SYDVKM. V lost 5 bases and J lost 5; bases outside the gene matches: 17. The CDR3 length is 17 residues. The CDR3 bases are TGTGCCAGCAGTGGCGGCAAGGGGGCGGGCGGCCGGGAGACCCAGTACTTC. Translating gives CASSGGKGAGGRETQYF.

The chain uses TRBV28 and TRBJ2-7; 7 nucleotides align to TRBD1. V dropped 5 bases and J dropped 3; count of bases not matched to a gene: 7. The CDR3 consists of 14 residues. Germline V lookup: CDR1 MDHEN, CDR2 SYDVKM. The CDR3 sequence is CASSAPGQNYEQYF. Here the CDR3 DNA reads TGTGCCAGCAGTGCACCGGGACAGAACTACGAGCAGTACTTC.

The DNA for the CDR3 is TGTGCCAGCAGCTCGACAGGGGGAGATCAGCCCCAGCATTTT. The encoded protein is CASSSTGGDQPQHF. V usage is TRBV7-2 and J usage is TRBJ1-5, with TRBD1 matching 9 bases. The V gene's germline CDR1 is SGHTA and CDR2 FQGNSA. The CDR3 runs 14 residues. The ends lost 4 bases at V and 5 bases at J; junction bases unmatched: 3.

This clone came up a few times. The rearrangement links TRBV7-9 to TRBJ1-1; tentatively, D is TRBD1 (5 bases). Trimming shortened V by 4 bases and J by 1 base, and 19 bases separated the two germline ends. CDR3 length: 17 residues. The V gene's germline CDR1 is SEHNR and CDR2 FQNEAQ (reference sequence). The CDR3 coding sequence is TGTGCCAGCAGCTCCGGGACTCTCTCGTCGGGGAACACTGAAGCTTTCTTT. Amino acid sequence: CASSSGTLSSGNTEAFF.

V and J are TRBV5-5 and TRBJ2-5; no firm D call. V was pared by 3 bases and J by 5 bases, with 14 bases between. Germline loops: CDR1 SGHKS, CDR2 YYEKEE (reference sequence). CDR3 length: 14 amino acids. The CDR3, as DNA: TGTGCCAGCAGCTCCGGTGGTATTTGGGAGACCCAGTACTTC. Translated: CASSSGGIWETQYF.

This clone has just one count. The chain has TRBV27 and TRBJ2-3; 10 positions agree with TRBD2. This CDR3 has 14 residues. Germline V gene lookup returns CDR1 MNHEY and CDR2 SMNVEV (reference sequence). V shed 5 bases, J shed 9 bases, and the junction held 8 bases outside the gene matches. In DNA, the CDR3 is TGTGCCAGCAGTCTCCTAGCGGGAGAGGGCACGCAGTATTTT. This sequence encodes CASSLLAGEGTQYF.

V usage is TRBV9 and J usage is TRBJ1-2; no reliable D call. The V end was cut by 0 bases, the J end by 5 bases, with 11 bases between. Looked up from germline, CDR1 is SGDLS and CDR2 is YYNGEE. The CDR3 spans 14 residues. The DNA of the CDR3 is TGTGCCAGCAGCGTAGAAGTGGGGAGATATGGCTACACCTTC. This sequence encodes CASSVEVGRYGYTF.

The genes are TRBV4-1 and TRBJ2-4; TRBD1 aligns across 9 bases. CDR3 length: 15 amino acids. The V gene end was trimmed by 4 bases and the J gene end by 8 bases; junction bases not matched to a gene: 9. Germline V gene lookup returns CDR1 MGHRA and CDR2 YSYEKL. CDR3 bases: TGCGCCAGCAGCCTCCTCCGGGACAGGGCATACATTCAGTACTTC. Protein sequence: CASSLLRDRAYIQYF.

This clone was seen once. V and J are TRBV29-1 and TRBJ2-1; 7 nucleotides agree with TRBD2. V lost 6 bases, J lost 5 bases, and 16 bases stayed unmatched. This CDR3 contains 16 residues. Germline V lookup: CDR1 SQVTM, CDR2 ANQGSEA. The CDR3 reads CSVTKVLADFNNEQFF. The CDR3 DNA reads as TGCAGCGTAACCAAAGTTCTAGCGGACTTTAACAATGAGCAGTTCTTC.

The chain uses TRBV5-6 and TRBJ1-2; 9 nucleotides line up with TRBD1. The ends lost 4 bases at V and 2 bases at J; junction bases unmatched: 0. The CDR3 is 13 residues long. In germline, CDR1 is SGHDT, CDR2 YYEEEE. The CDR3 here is CASSGQGNYGYTF. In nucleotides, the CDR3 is TGTGCCAGCAGCGGACAGGGGAACTATGGCTACACCTTC.